The 13 T cell receptor beta chains in this list originate from one sample, sequenced in a study of blood T cell repertoires in COVID-19 (dated by TCRdb to the early 2020s). Receptors were amplified or captured by the immunoSEQ multiplex PCR assay. The source is immuneACCESS, and TCRdb retained only in-frame sequences with V and J called. Part of the clones is not carried over; for the studies checked, unresolved V genes explain less than half of this, and the remainder is unexplained. For this sample there are about 63,000 clones; 80% to 90% appear just once. Around 4% of the sample is taken by the ten largest. Sequenced input: PBMCs or T cells enriched from blood (not recorded which). Receptors were obtained from a woman between 40 and 55 years old with acute COVID-19.

The DNA of the CDR3 is TGTGCCAGCAGCCAGGACAGGGGCTCTGGAAACACCATATATTTT. Residues: CASSQDRGSGNTIYF. V usage is TRBV4-2 and J usage is TRBJ1-3; TRBD1 aligns across 9 bases. V was pared by 3 bases and J by 0 bases, with 0 bases of the junction left unmatched. The CDR3 has 15 residues. Germline V CDR1 and CDR2: LGHNA, YNFKEQ.

The genes are TRBV11-2 and TRBJ1-6; D may be TRBD1 (5 bases). In germline, CDR1 is SGHAT, CDR2 FQNNGV. The length of the CDR3 is 17 residues. The V and J ends lost 1 base and 12 bases respectively, with 22 bases between them. DNA for the CDR3: TGTGCCAGCAGCTTAGCGCGTGCCCAGGGTTTTGAGAAACCCCTCCACTTT. Protein: CASSLARAQGFEKPLHF.

The chain uses TRBV4-1 and TRBJ2-7; D unresolved. Trimming stripped 1 base from V and 4 bases from J, with 5 bases between. The CDR3 runs 12 residues. Germline lookup yields CDR1 MGHRA and CDR2 YSYEKL. In nucleotides, the CDR3 is TGCGCCAGCAGCCAAGTCGGTTACGAGCAGTACTTC. It codes for CASSQVGYEQYF.

The genes are TRBV7-2 and TRBJ2-3; D not certain. This CDR3 is built from 15 residues. V lost 2 bases to trimming and J lost 2 bases, with 11 bases between them. CDR1 is SGHTA and CDR2 is FQGNSA in the germline V gene. CDR3 nucleotides: TGTGCCAGCAGCTTATCACCCAGTGTCACAGATACGCAGTATTTT. This translates into CASSLSPSVTDTQYF.

V and J are TRBV19 and TRBJ1-5, with D maybe TRBD1 (6 bases). Germline CDR1 and CDR2: LNHDA and SQIVND (reference sequence). The germline V and J ends were trimmed by 7 bases and 3 bases, with 13 bases remaining between them. The CDR3 covers 14 residues. CDR3 amino acids: CASTSAGVNQPQHF. The CDR3 nucleotides are TGTGCCAGTACTTCTGCAGGGGTCAATCAGCCCCAGCATTTT. Variable domain in full (rest from reference TRBV19 and TRBJ1-5): DGGITQSPKYLFRKEGQNVTLSCEQNLNHDAMYWYRQDPGQGLRLIYYSQIVNDFQKGDIAEGYSVSREKKESFPLTVTSAQKNPTAFYLCASTSAGVNQPQHFGDGTRLSIL.

V is TRBV13 and J is TRBJ2-1, with D possibly matching TRBD1 (6 bases). Trimming left V 5 bases short and J 0 bases short, with 11 bases between. The CDR3 runs to 15 residues. From germline, CDR1 is PRHDT and CDR2 FYEKMQ (reference sequence). The DNA for the CDR3 is TGTGCCAGCAGCCAGGACAGAAGCTCCTACAATGAGCAGTTCTTC. It encodes CASSQDRSSYNEQFF.

V gene TRBV7-9 combines with J gene TRBJ2-4; 7 bases are shared with TRBD1. Per germline, CDR1 SEHNR and CDR2 FQNEAQ (reference sequence). This CDR3 contains 14 residues. The V gene end was trimmed by 0 bases and the J gene end by 6 bases; junction bases not matched to a gene: 2. The CDR3 DNA reads TGTGCCAGCAGCTTAGCGACAGGGCTAAACATTCAGTACTTC. Residues: CASSLATGLNIQYF.

For the CDR3, the DNA is TGTGCCAGCAGCCAGAGGGTAGACAATGAAAAACTGTTTTTT. It is translated as CASSQRVDNEKLFF. The chain recombines TRBV3-1 (or the pseudogene TRBV3-2) with TRBJ1-4; D is unclear. This CDR3 region has 14 residues. Germline V gene sequence: CDR1 LGHDT, CDR2 YNNKEL (reference sequence). V was trimmed by 3 bases and J by 5 bases, leaving 10 bases between them.

The rearrangement uses TRBV2 and TRBJ2-7; D is unresolved. The CDR3 extends over 16 amino acids. The V end lost 7 bases, the J end lost 6 bases, and 25 bases lay between the germline ends. Germline V lookup: CDR1 SNHLY, CDR2 FYNNEI. The CDR3 sequence is CASKELPGDISFEQYF. CDR3 sequence (DNA): TGTGCCAGCAAAGAACTCCCCGGCGACATATCTTTCGAGCAGTACTTC.

V gene TRBV6-2 or TRBV6-3 combines with J gene TRBJ2-4, with 8 bases identical to TRBD1. Germline values: CDR1 MNHEY, CDR2 SVGEGT. Trimming cost V 2 bases and J 0 bases; bases outside gene matches: 9. The CDR3 loop spans 18 amino acids. CDR3 bases: TGTGCCAGCAGTTACCAATCGGGACAGGACTCAGCCAAAAACATTCAGTACTTC. Translation gives CASSYQSGQDSAKNIQYF.

Only a few counts were recorded for this clone. The J gene is TRBJ1-5, the V gene TRBV19; perhaps TRBD1 as D (6 bases). This CDR3 is built from 16 residues. The germline V gene encodes CDR1 LNHDA and CDR2 SQIVND (reference sequence). V was trimmed by 5 bases and J by 2 bases, leaving 16 bases between them. CDR3 amino acids: CASSLSSGQRNQPQHF. CDR3 DNA: TGTGCCAGTAGTCTCTCAAGCGGACAGCGCAATCAGCCCCAGCATTTT.

This chain uses TRBV19 with TRBJ2-1, with a weak D call TRBD1 (5 bases). CDR1 and CDR2 from the germline V gene are LNHDA and SQIVND (reference sequence). With 5 bases removed from V and 3 bases from J, the gap between germline ends came to 8 bases. The CDR3 loop spans 13 amino acids. The CDR3 DNA reads as TGTGCCAGTAGTTGGCAGGGCTACAATGAGCAGTTCTTC. Its protein product is CASSWQGYNEQFF.

This clone was seen once. The gene calls are TRBV11-3 and TRBJ2-3; tentative D call: TRBD1 (6 bases). The CDR3 is made up of 16 amino acids. Germline V gene sequence: CDR1 SGHNT, CDR2 YENEEA. The V end was cut by 6 bases, the J end by 2 bases, with 18 bases between. The CDR3 DNA reads TGTGCCAGCAGTAAAGGCCGGGACATCTTCACAGATACGCAGTATTTT. Translated, it gives CASSKGRDIFTDTQYF.